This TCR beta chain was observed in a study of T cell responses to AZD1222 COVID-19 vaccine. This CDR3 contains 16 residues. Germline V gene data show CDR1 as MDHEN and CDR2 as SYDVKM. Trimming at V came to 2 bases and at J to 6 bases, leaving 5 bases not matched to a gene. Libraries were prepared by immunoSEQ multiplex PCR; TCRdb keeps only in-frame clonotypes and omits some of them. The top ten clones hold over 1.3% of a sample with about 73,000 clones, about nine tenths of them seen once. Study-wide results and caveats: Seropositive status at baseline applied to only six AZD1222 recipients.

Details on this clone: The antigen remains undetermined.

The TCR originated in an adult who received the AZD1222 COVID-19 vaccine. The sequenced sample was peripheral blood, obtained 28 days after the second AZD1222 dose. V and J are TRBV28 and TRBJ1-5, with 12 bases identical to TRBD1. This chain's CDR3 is CASSLPGTGGFQPQHF. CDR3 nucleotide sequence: TGTGCCAGCAGTTTACCTGGGACAGGGGGCTTTCAGCCCCAGCATTTT.